This passage covers 24 T cell receptor beta chains from one sample sequenced in a study of radiotherapy plus CTLA-4 blockade in lung cancer. Data came from immunoSEQ multiplex PCR; TCRdb stores just in-frame clones and leaves some out. The data hold about 45,000 clones, with 73% observed a single time. The sequencing used peripheral blood, collected from a patient treated with radiotherapy plus ipilimumab. Every receptor here comes from a human donor with non-small cell lung cancer who had a complete response to radiotherapy plus ipilimumab.

CDR3 sequence (DNA): TGTGCCAGCGAAGAACAGGTAAACTCCTACGAGCAGTACTTC. Translation gives CASEEQVNSYEQYF. The chain couples TRBV7-9 to TRBJ2-7; D perhaps matches TRBD1 (5 bases). Germline assignment: CDR1 SEHNR and CDR2 FQNEAQ (reference sequence). Trimming took 8 bases from V and 0 from J, leaving 14 bases between them. This CDR3 has 14 residues.

This clone was picked up one time. Germline and junction disagree at one end, which may indicate a read error. As DNA, the CDR3 is TGCGCCAGCAGCCAAGTGCTTCCGGGACAGGGGCTTGATTTT. It specifies CASSQVLPGQGLDF. The chain couples TRBV4-3 to TRBJ2-3, with TRBD1 identical over 10 bases. Germline V gene lookup returns CDR1 LGHNA and CDR2 YSLEER. The CDR3 totals 14 residues.

This clone has only a few counts. The chain links TRBV28 to TRBJ2-7, with 14 bases lining up with TRBD2. Germline CDR1 is MDHEN and CDR2 is SYDVKM. The CDR3 is 17 residues long. J lost 1 base, V lost 6 bases, and 8 bases had no gene match. CDR3 sequence: CASRTTRTSGRSYEQYF. Here the CDR3 DNA reads TGTGCCAGCAGGACCACCAGGACTAGCGGGAGGTCCTACGAGCAGTACTTC.

The rearrangement links TRBV7-9 to TRBJ2-7, with D hard to call. Trimming left V 5 bases short and J 1 base short, with 6 bases between. The CDR3 is 12 amino acids. In germline, CDR1 is SEHNR, CDR2 FQNEAQ (reference sequence). The DNA for the CDR3 is TGTGCCAGCAGCCCCGAGTCCTACGAGCAGTACTTC. Translation: CASSPESYEQYF.

This clone was seen a few times. Here the CDR3 DNA reads TGTGCCAGCAATGGACCGTGGCAGGGTCGAGACGAGCAGTACTTC. Its translation: CASNGPWQGRDEQYF. The chain joins TRBV6-5 to TRBJ2-5, with D perhaps matching TRBD1 (5 bases). The J call may be faulty, since TRBJ2-7 better matches the DNA end. The CDR3 runs to 15 residues. CDR1 and CDR2 (germline): MNHEY, SVGAGI.

The chain joins TRBV11-2 to TRBJ2-7; no clear D gene. The length of the CDR3 is 11 residues. CDR1 and CDR2 (germline): SGHAT, FQNNGV. Trimming cost V 5 bases and J 1 base, with 3 bases left between them. The CDR3 region is CASSPSYEQYF. The CDR3 nucleotides read TGTGCCAGCAGCCCATCCTACGAGCAGTACTTC.

The chain recombines TRBV19 with TRBJ2-7, with 8 bases fitting TRBD1. Germline V gene lookup returns CDR1 LNHDA and CDR2 SQIVND (reference sequence). Germline trimming cut 5 bases from V and 6 bases from J; bases unmatched to any gene: 9. This CDR3 is built from 14 residues. The DNA for the CDR3 is TGTGCCAGTAGTCCCGGACAGGGATCGAGCGAGCAGTACTTC. Protein product: CASSPGQGSSEQYF. The full variable domain, rest sourced from reference TRBV19 and TRBJ2-7, is DGGITQSPKYLFRKEGQNVTLSCEQNLNHDAMYWYRQDPGQGLRLIYYSQIVNDFQKGDIAEGYSVSREKKESFPLTVTSAQKNPTAFYLCASSPGQGSSEQYFGPGTRLTVT.

This clone has a single count. Distinct nucleotide sequences in the sample also encode this CDR3. This chain uses TRBV7-2 with TRBJ2-7, with 11 bases fitting TRBD2. With V trimmed by 1 base and J by 3 bases, 2 bases remained unmatched. In germline, CDR1 is SGHTA, CDR2 FQGNSA. This CDR3 region has 15 residues. CDR3 in amino acids: CASSLGGTSGYEQYF. CDR3 sequence (DNA): TGTGCCAGCAGCTTAGGGGGGACTAGCGGCTACGAGCAGTACTTC.

This chain links TRBV30 with TRBJ1-5, with D maybe TRBD1 (5 bases). The ends were cut back, 2 bases at V and 7 bases at J, with 18 bases in the middle. The germline gives CDR1 GTSNPN, CDR2 SVGIG (reference sequence). The CDR3 is 15 amino acids. The CDR3 nucleotides read TGTGCCTGGAGTCCCGGGGGGGTTCTAATCCAGCCCCAGCATTTT. Its translation: CAWSPGGVLIQPQHF.

This clone was counted a single time. J is TRBJ1-5 and V is TRBV4-2; D not resolved. In germline, CDR1 is LGHNA, CDR2 YNFKEQ. The V gene lost 0 bases and the J gene lost 7 bases, with 13 bases spanning the gap. The CDR3 contains 15 residues. CDR3 amino acids: CASSQERGFGQPQHF. CDR3 sequence (DNA): TGTGCCAGCAGCCAAGAGAGAGGTTTCGGGCAGCCCCAGCATTTT.

The rearrangement joins TRBV4-1 to TRBJ1-1, with D possibly being TRBD1 (5 bases). Trimming shortened V by 0 bases and J by 11 bases, and 16 bases separated the two germline ends. The CDR3 sequence is 14 residues long. Germline CDR1 reads MGHRA; CDR2 reads YSYEKL. CDR3 bases: TGCGCCAGCAGCCAAGAAAGGGGATTCGACGCGGCTTTCTTT. This gives the protein CASSQERGFDAAFF.

This chain uses TRBV11-2 with TRBJ1-2; TRBD1 might be the D (5 bases). Germline assignment: CDR1 SGHAT and CDR2 FQNNGV. The CDR3 spans 17 residues. The ends were cut back, 1 base at V and 2 bases at J, with 17 bases in the middle. The CDR3 nucleotides read TGTGCCAGCAGCTTAGGGAGGGGTCGTCGACTCAACTATGGCTACACCTTC. Translating it yields CASSLGRGRRLNYGYTF.

V is TRBV7-9 and J is TRBJ2-5; D call uncertain. This CDR3 region has 15 residues. CDR1 and CDR2 (germline): SEHNR, FQNEAQ (reference sequence). V dropped 3 bases and J dropped 4 bases, with 15 bases sitting between them. DNA of the CDR3: TGTGCCAGCAGCTTCATAATTCTGGCAGGAGAGACCCAGTACTTC. It specifies CASSFIILAGETQYF.

The chain links TRBV19 to TRBJ1-5; no clear D. The V end lost 3 bases, the J end lost 4 bases, and 10 bases lay between the germline ends. Germline V gene data show CDR1 as LNHDA and CDR2 as SQIVND (reference sequence). The CDR3 runs 14 residues. The CDR3 sequence is CASSISWENQPQHF. The CDR3 nucleotides are TGTGCCAGTAGTATCTCGTGGGAGAATCAGCCCCAGCATTTT.

The chain combines TRBV7-9 with TRBJ2-7, with TRBD1 matching over 10 bases. The ends lost 5 bases at V and 3 bases at J; junction bases unmatched: 1. Germline-derived CDR1 and CDR2 are SEHNR and FQNEAQ (reference sequence). The CDR3 extends over 13 amino acids. CDR3 amino acids: CASSRTGGYEQYF. CDR3 DNA: TGTGCCAGCAGCCGGACAGGGGGCTACGAGCAGTACTTC.

This clone was seen only a few times. The CDR3 sequence is CASSLVESRGNTIYF. The CDR3 nucleotides are TGTGCCAGCAGCTTAGTGGAGTCCCGGGGGAACACCATATATTTT. The rearrangement links TRBV7-9 to TRBJ1-3; D is possibly TRBD1 (5 bases). Trimming pared 1 base from V and 7 bases from J, leaving 14 bases between. CDR3 length: 15 residues. The germline V gene encodes CDR1 SEHNR and CDR2 FQNEAQ (reference sequence).

The chain combines TRBV19 with TRBJ2-1; TRBD2 matches at 14 bases. After removal of 5 bases from V and 0 bases from J, the junction contained 9 bases not matched to a gene. In germline, CDR1 is LNHDA, CDR2 SQIVND (reference sequence). This CDR3 region has 19 residues. The CDR3 coding sequence is TGTGCCAGTAGTCCCAGGGGGACTAGCGGGAGAAGCTCCTACAATGAGCAGTTCTTC. This translates into CASSPRGTSGRSSYNEQFF.

This clone is medium-sized. The chain joins TRBV28 to TRBJ2-7; TRBD1 agrees at 11 bases. The CDR3 totals 16 residues. The V and J ends lost 5 bases and 4 bases, in that order; junction bases with no gene match: 10. The germline CDR1 and CDR2 sequences are MDHEN and SYDVKM. The CDR3 region is CASSKKPGTGGYEQYF. The CDR3 nucleotides read TGTGCCAGCAGTAAGAAACCCGGGACAGGGGGTTACGAGCAGTACTTC.

This clone has just one count. V is TRBV5-4 and J is TRBJ2-7, with a weak D call TRBD2 (6 bases). The CDR3 is made up of 15 amino acids. V dropped 2 bases and J dropped 0 bases, with 12 bases sitting between them. In germline, CDR1 is SGHNT, CDR2 YYREEE (reference sequence). This CDR3 is CASSLRDGSSYEQYF. The CDR3 bases are TGTGCCAGCAGCTTAAGGGACGGGAGCTCCTACGAGCAGTACTTC.

The gene calls are TRBV6-6 and TRBJ2-1, with D tentatively TRBD1 (6 bases). V was shortened by 3 bases and J by 5 bases, with 11 bases between the two germline ends. The length of the CDR3 is 14 residues. Germline-derived CDR1 and CDR2 are MNHNY and SVGAGI (reference sequence). The CDR3 DNA reads TGTGCCAGCAGTTATCGACAGGCAAACAATGAGCAGTTCTTC. It translates to CASSYRQANNEQFF.

This clone was counted only a few times. The genes are TRBV10-3 and TRBJ2-7; perhaps TRBD1 as D (6 bases). Germline-derived CDR1 and CDR2 are ENHRY and SYGVKD. The CDR3 is 14 amino acids. The V end lost 0 bases, the J end lost 3 bases, and 9 bases lay between the germline ends. The CDR3 here is CAISESHRDYEQYF. The CDR3 region has the DNA TGTGCCATCAGTGAGTCGCACAGGGACTACGAGCAGTACTTC.

This clone showed up just a few times. The genes are TRBV19 and TRBJ1-5; 7 bases map to TRBD1. The trim removed 1 base at V and 3 bases at J, leaving 6 bases unmatched. From germline, CDR1 is LNHDA and CDR2 SQIVND (reference sequence). CDR3 length: 16 amino acids. CDR3 in amino acids: CASSIAAGGFNQPQHF. In DNA form, the CDR3 reads TGTGCCAGTAGTATAGCGGCAGGGGGGTTCAATCAGCCCCAGCATTTT.

This clone showed up just once. The junction departs from the called germline gene at one end, perhaps through a read error. Additional DNA sequences in this sample encode the identical CDR3. The chain has TRBV6-1 and TRBJ1-3; 7 bases are a match to TRBD1. Germline-derived CDR1 and CDR2 are MNHNS and SASEGT. The CDR3 sequence is 15 residues long. CDR3 sequence: CASSEGPTGRYTIYF. For the CDR3, the DNA is TGTGCCAGTAGTGAAGGACCGACAGGGCGGTACACCATATATTTT.

This clone was recorded a few times. The V gene is TRBV27, the J gene TRBJ1-1, with D unresolved. CDR3 length: 12 amino acids. CDR1 and CDR2 (germline): MNHEY, SMNVEV (reference sequence). The V gene lost 6 bases and the J gene lost 5 bases, with 10 bases spanning the gap. The CDR3 DNA is TGTGCCAGCAGGGAGGGCGGGACTGAAGCTTTCTTT. The encoded protein is CASREGGTEAFF.